This paragraph covers one TCR beta chain sequence. The data stem from a study of blood T cell repertoires in COVID-19. Study-wide background: Samples representing acute and convalescent COVID-19 were sourced from the United States, Italy and Spain. PBMCs, B-cell-depleted T cells, or T cells provided the cDNA or gDNA that made up the material.

Method: immunoSEQ multiplex PCR; TCRdb's copy keeps in-frame clones and lacks some. The sample records some 99,000 clones, nearly 85% being singletons. Germline CDR1 and CDR2: LGHDT and YNNKEL (reference sequence). The V and J ends lost 1 base and 5 bases, in that order; junction bases with no gene match: 8. This CDR3 is 16 amino acids long. The sample consisted of peripheral blood. The rearrangement uses TRBV3-1 (or the pseudogene TRBV3-2) and TRBJ1-5; 7 positions agree with TRBD1. This TCR was sampled from a woman in her fifties or sixties with acute or convalescent COVID-19. This CDR3 is CASSQGRGRQDQPQHF. In nucleotides, the CDR3 is TGTGCCAGCAGCCAAGGAAGGGGGCGCCAGGATCAGCCCCAGCATTTT.